What follows are 28 T cell receptor beta chains derived from one specimen sequenced in a study of shared clonotypes between healthy human individuals. The table came from immunoSEQ multiplex PCR; TCRdb's copy has only in-frame clones and leaves some out. This table holds fewer than 1.6 million clones, 98% to 99% found once. The material sequenced was naive CD4+ T cells sorted from blood. Indicated subset: CD45RA+ positively selected. These receptors came from a man under 40 in good health.

The chain recombines TRBV27 with TRBJ2-7; TRBD2 matches at 10 bases. The germline CDR1 and CDR2 sequences are MNHEY and SMNVEV (reference sequence). This CDR3 is 15 amino acids long. V lost 5 bases, J lost 1 base, and 5 bases stayed unmatched. The CDR3 here is CASSETSGKSYEQYF. The CDR3, as DNA: TGTGCCAGCAGTGAAACTAGCGGGAAATCCTACGAGCAGTACTTC.

This chain connects TRBV5-1 to TRBJ2-2; D is possibly TRBD2 (6 bases). The ends were cut back, 2 bases at V and 6 bases at J, with 23 bases in the middle. CDR1 is SGHRS, CDR2 YFSETQ, per germline. This CDR3 region has 18 residues. CDR3 sequence reads: CASSFQPRATRDSGELFF. The DNA for the CDR3 is TGCGCCAGCAGCTTTCAGCCCAGGGCTACGCGGGACTCCGGGGAGCTGTTTTTT.

J is TRBJ2-7 and V is TRBV6-1; 10 positions agree with TRBD2. This CDR3 comprises 16 residues. Germline CDR1 is MNHNS and CDR2 is SASEGT. V lost 4 bases and J lost 2; bases outside the gene matches: 8. The CDR3 DNA is TGTGCCAGCAGTGTCCGTTTAGCGGGAGGTGCCTACGAGCAGTACTTC. It codes for CASSVRLAGGAYEQYF.

The rearrangement uses TRBV11-1 and TRBJ2-2; 9 positions match TRBD2. This CDR3 has 15 amino acids. V trimming: 5 bases; J trimming: 7 bases; junction bases outside the gene matches: 8. CDR1 and CDR2 from the germline V gene are SGHAT and FQDESV (reference sequence). This CDR3 is CASSRSGSWVGELFF. CDR3 DNA: TGTGCCAGCAGCCGTAGCGGGAGCTGGGTCGGGGAGCTGTTTTTT.

The V gene is TRBV7-9, the J gene TRBJ2-1; D gene unclear. Per the germline V gene, CDR1 is SEHNR and CDR2 is FQNEAQ (reference sequence). The germline V and J ends were trimmed by 5 bases and 6 bases, with 14 bases remaining between them. The CDR3 is 14 amino acids. The CDR3: CASSEIVYGNEQFF. CDR3 DNA: TGTGCCAGCAGCGAAATTGTTTATGGCAATGAGCAGTTCTTC.

The V call is TRBV28, the J call TRBJ2-3, with D hard to call. The CDR3 has 12 residues. Trimming took 5 bases from V and 2 from J, leaving 5 bases between them. Germline loops: CDR1 MDHEN, CDR2 SYDVKM. The CDR3 region is CASSILTDTQYF. The CDR3 coding sequence is TGTGCCAGCAGTATTCTCACAGATACGCAGTATTTT.

The rearrangement links TRBV5-4 to TRBJ2-3, with D possibly matching TRBD2 (6 bases). Trimming stripped 3 bases from V and 11 bases from J, with 22 bases between. Germline CDR1 reads SGHNT; CDR2 reads YYREEE (reference sequence). The CDR3 extends over 15 amino acids. CDR3 DNA sequence: TGTGCCAGCAGCTCGCCGGGACTGGCTCCTAATTTGCAGTATTTT. Translation gives CASSSPGLAPNLQYF.

The chain joins TRBV6-5 to TRBJ1-4, with a possible D match to TRBD1 (6 bases). The CDR3 consists of 15 residues. Germline CDR1 MNHEY, CDR2 SVGAGI. Between the trimmed V and J ends, which lost 1 base and 3 bases, there was a span of 9 bases. The CDR3 coding sequence is TGTGCCAGCAGTTACTTACAGGGTGCTAATGAAAAACTGTTTTTT. Protein: CASSYLQGANEKLFF.

The chain employs TRBV14 and TRBJ2-3, with 8 positions matching TRBD2. The V gene end was trimmed by 4 bases and the J gene end by 4 bases; junction bases not matched to a gene: 10. Looked up from germline, CDR1 is SGHDN and CDR2 is FVKESK. This CDR3 region has 16 residues. As DNA, the CDR3 is TGTGCCAGCAGCCGCCGACTAGCGATAGAGGCAGATACGCAGTATTTT. Protein sequence: CASSRRLAIEADTQYF.

CDR3 in DNA: TGTGCCAGCACCTCGCCGGGACAGTCCTACGAGCAGTACTTC. This sequence encodes CASTSPGQSYEQYF. The V gene is TRBV6-5, the J gene TRBJ2-7; 7 bases align to TRBD1. Germline CDR1 reads MNHEY; CDR2 reads SVGAGI. The length of the CDR3 is 14 residues. Trimming cost V 7 bases and J 1 base; bases outside gene matches: 7.

The chain employs TRBV9 and TRBJ2-3, with TRBD2 matching over 8 bases. The trim removed 0 bases at V and 1 base at J, leaving 4 bases unmatched. The germline V gene has CDR1 SGDLS and CDR2 YYNGEE. This CDR3 has 16 amino acids. Written as DNA, the CDR3 is TGTGCCAGCAGCGTAGCTTCGACTAGCGGCACAGATACGCAGTATTTT. Its protein is CASSVASTSGTDTQYF. The variable domain in full, with the rest retrieved from reference TRBV9 and TRBJ2-3, is DSGVTQTPKHLITATGQRVTLRCSPRSGDLSVYWYQQSLDQGLQFLIQYYNGEERAKGNILERFSAQQFPDLHSELNLSSLELGDSALYFCASSVASTSGTDTQYFGPGTRLTVL.

A word on this clone: Within the sample, other DNA sequences also encode this same CDR3. The V call is TRBV20-1, the J call TRBJ1-1, with D unresolved. V was pared by 3 bases and J by 7 bases, with 6 bases between. Germline lookup yields CDR1 DFQATT and CDR2 SNEGSKA (reference sequence). The CDR3 is 10 amino acids. The CDR3 sequence is CSASGDEAFF. DNA of the CDR3: TGCAGTGCTAGTGGAGATGAAGCTTTCTTT.

The CDR3 coding sequence is TGTGCCAGCAGTGAATTTGTGACTAGCGGGAGGATCACTGGGGCCAACGTCCTGACTTTC. Residues: CASSEFVTSGRITGANVLTF. This chain joins TRBV6-1 and TRBJ2-6; the match to TRBD2 covers 13 bases. V shed 2 bases, J shed 2 bases, and the junction held 9 bases outside the gene matches. Germline loops: CDR1 MNHNS, CDR2 SASEGT. This CDR3 region has 20 residues.

Details on this clone: The same CDR3 arises from other DNA sequences in this sample as well. The chain joins TRBV5-4 to TRBJ2-3; D is undetermined. Trimming left V 4 bases short and J 4 bases short, with 10 bases between. From germline, CDR1 is SGHNT and CDR2 YYREEE (reference sequence). The CDR3 contains 13 residues. CDR3 sequence reads: CASSLGRADTQYF. The CDR3, as DNA: TGTGCCAGCAGCCTGGGCCGCGCAGATACGCAGTATTTT.

Details on this clone: Different DNA sequences within this sample yield the same CDR3. The rearrangement joins TRBV6-6 to TRBJ1-5; D is undetermined. Trimming took off 2 bases at V and 0 bases at J, with 2 bases between the two ends. From germline, CDR1 is MNHNY and CDR2 SVGAGI (reference sequence). This CDR3 region has 13 residues. CDR3 protein: CASSYSSNQPQHF. The CDR3 DNA reads as TGTGCCAGCAGTTACAGTAGCAATCAGCCCCAGCATTTT.

The V gene is TRBV11-3, the J gene TRBJ1-2, with D possibly TRBD1 on 5 matching bases. With 5 bases removed from V and 4 bases from J, the gap between germline ends came to 23 bases. The germline V gene has CDR1 SGHNT and CDR2 YENEEA. This CDR3 spans 17 amino acids. As DNA, the CDR3 is TGTGCCAGCAGCACAGTCCGGGGCCCATTTTACGCCTATGGCTACACCTTC. This sequence encodes CASSTVRGPFYAYGYTF. The complete variable domain, with remaining parts taken from reference TRBV11-3 and TRBJ1-2, reads EAGVVQSPRYKIIEKKQPVAFWCNPISGHNTLYWYLQNLGQGPELLIRYENEEAVDDSQLPKDRFSAERLKGVDSTLKIQPAELGDSAVYLCASSTVRGPFYAYGYTFGSGTRLTVV.

V and J are TRBV6-5 and TRBJ1-3, with D maybe TRBD1 (6 bases). Trimming removed 6 bases at V and 1 base at J, with 13 bases between. CDR1 and CDR2 (germline): MNHEY, SVGAGI. There are 15 residues in the CDR3. The CDR3 DNA sequence: TGTGCCAGCAGGCCAACAGGGTCTTCTGGAAACACCATATATTTT. It encodes CASRPTGSSGNTIYF.

V gene TRBV7-7 combines with J gene TRBJ2-5; 7 nucleotides agree with TRBD1. V was pared by 4 bases and J by 9 bases, with 14 bases of the junction left unmatched. Germline V gives CDR1 SSHAT, CDR2 FNYEAQ (reference sequence). The CDR3 covers 15 residues. CDR3 amino acids: CASSSRITGDGAQYF. Written as DNA, the CDR3 is TGTGCCAGCAGCTCCCGTATAACAGGGGACGGGGCCCAGTACTTC.

This chain connects TRBV28 to TRBJ2-5, with D possibly being TRBD1 (6 bases). The CDR3 is 14 amino acids. CDR1 is MDHEN and CDR2 is SYDVKM in the germline V gene. Trimming removed 4 bases from V and 2 bases from J, with 11 bases in between. The CDR3 nucleotides read TGTGCCAGCAGTTGGACAGTTGCGCAAGAGACCCAGTACTTC. This gives the protein CASSWTVAQETQYF.

V gene TRBV10-3 combines with J gene TRBJ1-1, with D hard to call. Looked up from germline, CDR1 is ENHRY and CDR2 is SYGVKD. The CDR3 spans 14 residues. Trimming took off 3 bases at V and 0 bases at J, with 8 bases between the two ends. CDR3 sequence reads: CAISDQRLNTEAFF. The DNA of the CDR3 is TGTGCCATCAGTGATCAACGGCTGAACACTGAAGCTTTCTTT.

The chain uses TRBV7-9 and TRBJ1-2; D call uncertain. From germline, CDR1 is SEHNR and CDR2 FQNEAQ (reference sequence). Trimming left V 4 bases short and J 4 bases short, with 10 bases between. The CDR3 runs to 13 residues. The CDR3 here is CASSYGLGYGYTF. In DNA, the CDR3 is TGTGCCAGCAGCTATGGACTGGGCTATGGCTACACCTTC.

CDR3 loop: CASSESPLDTEAFF. CDR3 DNA sequence: TGTGCCAGCAGTGAGTCTCCTTTGGACACTGAAGCTTTCTTT. V usage is TRBV6-4 and J usage is TRBJ1-1; no clear D. Trimming removed 3 bases from V and 3 bases from J, with 11 bases in between. CDR3 size: 14 residues. Germline V gene data show CDR1 as MRHNA and CDR2 as SNTAGT.

The chain links TRBV28 to TRBJ2-7; the match to TRBD2 covers 7 bases. CDR1 and CDR2 (germline): MDHEN, SYDVKM. The CDR3 spans 14 residues. The J segment lost 2 bases and the V segment lost 7 bases, leaving 8 bases of the junction unmatched. The CDR3 here is CASTKAGRAYEQYF. CDR3 coding DNA: TGTGCCAGCACTAAAGCGGGGAGGGCCTACGAGCAGTACTTC. The full variable domain, completed using reference TRBV28 and TRBJ2-7, is DVKVTQSSRYLVKRTGEKVFLECVQDMDHENMFWYRQDPGLGLRLIYFSYDVKMKEKGDIPEGYSVSREKKERFSLILESASTNQTSMYLCASTKAGRAYEQYFGPGTRLTVT.

A note on this clone: The sample has other DNA sequences that encode this CDR3 too. The chain uses TRBV18 and TRBJ2-2; weak D call: TRBD1 (5 bases). Germline CDR1 is KGHSH and CDR2 is LQKENI. The length of the CDR3 is 14 residues. Trimming removed 4 bases at V and 2 bases at J, with 8 bases between. DNA of the CDR3: TGTGCCAGCTCACTTGACAGAAACACCGGGGAGCTGTTTTTT. Its protein is CASSLDRNTGELFF.

The CDR3 spells CASSLGPVSKRNQPQHF. The CDR3 region has the DNA TGTGCCAGCAGCTTAGGGCCCGTTAGTAAGCGCAATCAGCCCCAGCATTTT. V is TRBV7-6 and J is TRBJ1-5; D gene uncertain. The germline V gene has CDR1 SGHVS and CDR2 FNYEAQ. Trimming took 1 base from V and 2 from J, leaving 15 bases between them. The CDR3 is made up of 17 amino acids.

The chain is built from TRBV6-1 and TRBJ2-7, with TRBD1 matching over 8 bases. The junction had 13 bases not matched to a gene; V was cut back by 7 bases and J by 5 bases. Germline-derived CDR1 and CDR2 are MNHNS and SASEGT. This CDR3 has 15 residues. The CDR3 reads CASTLSQGARNEQYF. The CDR3 DNA reads as TGTGCCAGCACCCTATCGCAGGGGGCGAGAAACGAGCAGTACTTC.

This clone has a single count. J is TRBJ2-5 and V is TRBV5-5; the D is unclear. V dropped 1 base and J dropped 7 bases, with 11 bases sitting between them. Per the germline V gene, CDR1 is SGHKS and CDR2 is YYEKEE (reference sequence). The CDR3 length is 13 residues. DNA of the CDR3: TGTGCCAGCAGCTTGAGTGGGCCTGGGACCCAGTACTTC. It codes for CASSLSGPGTQYF.

As for this clone: Other nucleotide sequences from this sample produce the same CDR3. The CDR3 loop is CSVAQGPYEQYF. Written as DNA, the CDR3 is TGCAGCGTTGCACAGGGACCCTACGAGCAGTACTTC. The chain joins TRBV29-1 to TRBJ2-7; D might be TRBD1 (6 bases). The V end was cut by 4 bases, the J end by 2 bases, with 9 bases between. Germline V gene data show CDR1 as SQVTM and CDR2 as ANQGSEA. There are 12 residues in the CDR3.